This entry lists 6 T cell receptor beta chains sequenced from one sample in a study of blood T cell repertoires in COVID-19. Repertoires were generated with immunoSEQ multiplex PCR, while TCRdb's copy carries only in-frame clones and drops some. The data show more than 150,000 clones, approximately 84% seen once. The sequencing input was peripheral blood. The origin of the receptors is a human donor in a cohort sampled during active COVID-19.

The rearrangement uses TRBV29-1 and TRBJ1-2, with D possibly being TRBD1 (6 bases). V lost 6 bases and J lost 1, with 21 bases in between. Germline assignment: CDR1 SQVTM and CDR2 ANQGSEA. This CDR3 spans 16 amino acids. In nucleotides, the CDR3 is TGCAGCGTCCAAAGGGGGACGGACTCGTTTAACTATGGCTACACCTTC. It translates to CSVQRGTDSFNYGYTF.

The CDR3 sequence: CASSLGPNRGSDNEQFF. CDR3 coding DNA: TGTGCCAGCAGCTTAGGCCCTAACAGGGGTTCGGACAATGAGCAGTTCTTC. The chain recombines TRBV13 with TRBJ2-1; 7 nucleotides line up with TRBD1. The CDR3 extends over 17 amino acids. Germline V gene lookup returns CDR1 PRHDT and CDR2 FYEKMQ (reference sequence). V lost 0 bases to trimming and J lost 5 bases; unmatched junction nucleotides: 10.

The chain recombines TRBV7-8 with TRBJ1-4, with D tentatively TRBD1 (5 bases). CDR1 and CDR2 (germline): SGHVS, FQNEAQ. Trimming stripped 8 bases from V and 8 bases from J, with 15 bases between. The CDR3 totals 13 residues. CDR3 residues: CASHDSRQEKLFF. For the CDR3, the DNA is TGTGCCAGCCACGACAGTCGGCAGGAAAAACTGTTTTTT.

The chain recombines TRBV30 with TRBJ1-2, with D tentatively TRBD1 (6 bases). This CDR3 contains 11 residues. Germline V lookup: CDR1 GTSNPN, CDR2 SVGIG (reference sequence). V dropped 3 bases and J dropped 8 bases, with 10 bases sitting between them. CDR3 DNA: TGTGCCTGGAGACAGGGCCAAGGCTACACCTTC. It translates to CAWRQGQGYTF.

This chain links TRBV18 with TRBJ2-3; 9 bases map to TRBD2. CDR3 size: 14 residues. Germline CDR1 and CDR2: KGHSH and LQKENI. Trimming cost V 5 bases and J 4 bases; bases outside gene matches: 4. The CDR3 spells CASSYGLASDTQYF. Here the CDR3 DNA reads TGTGCCAGCTCATACGGACTAGCGTCAGATACGCAGTATTTT.

The V and J genes are TRBV4-1 and TRBJ2-7, with a tentative D call TRBD2 (6 bases). The CDR3 is 16 amino acids. CDR1 and CDR2 (germline): MGHRA, YSYEKL. Trimming pared 7 bases from V and 0 bases from J, leaving 19 bases between. As DNA, the CDR3 is TGCGCCAGCACCCCTGCGGGGTCAGGGAGCTCCTACGAGCAGTACTTC. Translation: CASTPAGSGSSYEQYF.